This T cell receptor (beta chain) was sequenced during a study of post-analysis software for immune sequencing data. Findings of the study overall: TRBV5-6, TRBV5-1 and TRBV20-1 were among four or five TRBV segments more frequent in patients than controls. Analysis by F measure revealed that same-batch samples clustered strongly together. Controls' normalized Chao1 diversity significantly exceeded that of multiple sclerosis patients.

The length of the CDR3 is 10 residues. Trimming removed 8 bases from V and 5 bases from J, with 4 bases in between. The TCR beta cDNA libraries contained unique molecular identifiers. Each batch of 1 to 10 million T cells produced approximately 470,000 cDNA molecules. TCRdb redid the calling of the PCR reads with MiXCR, one entry per CDR3 protein. The sample comprises hundreds of thousands of distinct CDR3 sequences, around 64% of which are singletons, and about 11% rests with the top ten. About this clonotype itself: Its target is not known.

Input material: blood. The TCR sequence derives from a girl aged 2 to 9 with multiple sclerosis. The V gene is TRBV12-3 or TRBV12-4, the J gene TRBJ2-1; D ambiguous. The CDR3 DNA is TGTGCCAGCGGGGACAATGAGCAGTTCTTC. Its translation is CASGDNEQFF.